This T cell receptor beta chain was identified in a study of T cells after yellow fever vaccination. In the study overall: Each low-cell-number fraction was prepared by means of SMART-Seq v4 Ultra Low Input. Study-wide findings and caveats: Peaking on day 5 versus 15, the secondary response was faster but weaker. Some clonotypes were seen in both the CD4 and the CD8 compartments. These made up a small share and likely arose from convergent recombination.

TCRdb recomputed calls from the 5' RACE reads with MiXCR, one row per CDR3 protein. This sample has 400,000 or so distinct CDR3 sequences, with under 20% found just once. Germline CDR1 is DFQATT and CDR2 is SNEGSKA (reference sequence). After removal of 6 bases from V and 4 bases from J, the junction contained 16 bases not matched to a gene. The CDR3 is 16 residues long. Concerning this clonotype: Antigen unknown.

V and J are TRBV20-1 and TRBJ1-1; 8 bases line up with TRBD1. This receptor was taken from a man younger than 35 who received the YFV17D yellow fever vaccine. The input for sequencing was PBMCs, taken before the yellow fever booster vaccination. The chain's CDR3 is CSASRPGGGSFTEAFF. The CDR3 DNA reads TGCAGTGCCAGTCGGCCAGGGGGCGGTTCGTTCACTGAAGCTTTCTTT.